Listed below are T cell receptor beta chains from one sample, sequenced in a study of technical replicates of blood from several donors. Data came from immunoSEQ multiplex PCR; TCRdb stores just in-frame clones and leaves some out. This sample has 65,000 to 80,000 clones, with 95% to 98% found just once. The material sequenced was T cells isolated from PBMCs. Source of these receptors: a human donor in good health. Each CDR3 is given with its conserved first and last residue. Each record gives: J gene, CDR3 length, V gene, clone size, D gene, CDR3 protein, CDR3 DNA. A D gene is named only where the DNA matches it firmly. Expanded clones are given a class, and other clones once, few, many or no size at all.

>TRBJ1-2|14|TRBV9|.|TRBD1
CASSSPGQSYGYTF
TGTGCCAGCAGCTCTCCGGGACAGTCCTATGGCTACACCTTC
>TRBJ1-1|14|TRBV27|.|TRBD1
CASSWAQGVTEAFF
TGTGCCAGCAGTTGGGCCCAGGGGGTGACTGAAGCTTTCTTT
>TRBJ1-4|16|TRBV13|.|TRBD1
CASSLRMTGYEEKLFF
TGTGCCAGCAGCCTACGAATGACAGGGTATGAGGAAAAACTGTTTTTT
>TRBJ1-3|13|TRBV6-6|.|.
CASSYSAGNTIYF
TGTGCCAGCAGTTATTCAGCTGGAAACACCATATATTTT
>TRBJ1-5|14|TRBV21-1|.|.
CASPGGGPHQPQHF
TGTGCCAGCCCAGGGGGCGGTCCCCATCAGCCCCAGCATTTT
>TRBJ2-1|15|TRBV7-2|.|.
CASTPEDREYNEQFF
TGTGCCAGCACCCCGGAGGATCGGGAGTACAATGAGCAGTTCTTC
>TRBJ2-7|13|TRBV7-3|.|.
CASSLNIADSLVF
TGTGCCAGCAGCTTAAACATCGCCGATTCGTTGGTCTTC
>TRBJ2-6|17|TRBV14|.|.
CASSQVTRPAGANVLTF
TGTGCCAGCAGCCAAGTTACTAGGCCAGCCGGGGCCAACGTCCTGACTTTC
>TRBJ2-1|14|TRBV18|.|.
CASSPTGPADEQFF
TGTGCCAGCTCACCGACAGGTCCCGCAGATGAGCAGTTCTTC
>TRBJ2-5|12|TRBV6-1|.|.
CASSEVSETQYF
TGTGCCAGCAGTGAAGTCTCGGAGACCCAGTACTTC
>TRBJ1-1|16|TRBV2|once|.
CASSEANLRLNTEAFF
TGTGCCAGCAGTGAAGCCAACCTACGATTGAACACTGAAGCTTTCTTT
>TRBJ2-7|12|TRBV5-6|.|.
CASSRDSIEQYF
TGTGCCAGCAGCAGGGACTCCATCGAGCAGTACTTC
>TRBJ2-1|13|TRBV5-1|.|.
CASSLVRDNEQFF
TGCGCCAGCAGCTTGGTCAGGGACAATGAGCAGTTCTTC
>TRBJ1-2|11|TRBV6-5|.|.
CASSMRFGYTF
TGTGCCAGCAGCATGCGGTTCGGCTACACCTTC
>TRBJ2-1|16|TRBV4-3|.|TRBD2
CASSRLTGGPLNEQFF
TGCGCCAGCAGCCGCCTGACGGGAGGGCCGCTCAATGAGCAGTTCTTC
>TRBJ2-2|14|TRBV7-2|.|TRBD2
CASSSSGSTGELFF
TGTGCCAGCAGCTCGAGCGGGAGCACCGGGGAGCTGTTTTTT
>TRBJ2-7|14|TRBV6-6|.|TRBD1
CASSPGQGAYEQYF
TGTGCCAGCAGTCCGGGACAGGGGGCCTACGAGCAGTACTTC
>TRBJ1-3|14|TRBV6-5|.|.
CATNKGGSGNTIYF
TGTGCCACCAACAAGGGGGGGTCCGGAAACACCATATATTTT
>TRBJ2-3|13|TRBV9|.|.
CASKSPGIDTQYF
TGTGCCAGCAAGTCCCCGGGAATAGATACGCAGTATTTT
>TRBJ2-7|15|TRBV30|.|TRBD2
CAWAKMGLAGDEQYF
TGTGCCTGGGCTAAGATGGGACTAGCGGGAGACGAGCAGTACTTC
>TRBJ1-5|17|TRBV7-8|.|TRBD1
CASSLGPGTENNQPQHF
TGTGCCAGCAGCTTAGGCCCGGGGACAGAGAACAATCAGCCCCAGCATTTT
>TRBJ2-2|12|TRBV28|.|.
CASSRITGELFF
TGTGCCAGCAGCAGAATCACCGGGGAGCTGTTTTTT
>TRBJ1-2|15|TRBV7-9|.|TRBD1
CASSLSRAGGDGYTF
TGTGCCAGCAGCTTGAGCCGGGCAGGGGGCGATGGCTACACCTTC
>TRBJ1-2|15|TRBV5-8|.|.
CASSSYNYKNYGYTF
TGTGCCAGCAGCTCTTATAACTACAAGAACTATGGCTACACCTTC
>TRBJ2-4|14|TRBV11-2|few|.
CASSPGAVRNIQYF
TGTGCCAGCAGCCCAGGGGCGGTTAGAAACATTCAGTACTTC
>TRBJ2-7|14|TRBV7-6|once|TRBD2
CASSLSGSYYEQYF
TGTGCCAGCAGCCTGAGCGGGAGTTACTACGAGCAGTACTTC
>TRBJ1-5|14|TRBV6-1|.|TRBD1
CASTYDRGGQPQHF
TGTGCCAGCACGTATGACAGGGGCGGTCAGCCCCAGCATTTT
>TRBJ1-2|14|TRBV6-5|.|TRBD1
CASRILTGEYGYTF
TGTGCCAGCAGAATCCTGACAGGGGAATATGGCTACACCTTC
>TRBJ1-4|14|TRBV7-2|.|TRBD1
CASSWTGGNEKLFF
TGTGCCAGCAGCTGGACAGGGGGAAATGAAAAACTGTTTTTT
>TRBJ2-3|16|TRBV7-2|.|TRBD2
CASSTVNGRAQDTQYF
TGTGCCAGCAGTACGGTGAACGGGAGGGCCCAAGATACGCAGTATTTT
>TRBJ2-3|15|TRBV6-5|.|TRBD2
CASSYSSGRYDTQYF
TGTGCCAGCAGTTACTCTAGCGGGAGGTATGATACGCAGTATTTT
>TRBJ1-5|12|TRBV6-5|.|.
CASSPGVGPQHF
TGTGCCAGCAGCCCCGGGGTGGGGCCCCAGCATTTT
>TRBJ2-5|12|TRBV5-1|.|.
CASSLPEETQYF
TGCGCCAGCAGCTTGCCCGAGGAGACCCAGTACTTC
>TRBJ2-7|14|TRBV19|once|.
CASRQAGYSYEQYF
TGTGCCAGTAGACAGGCAGGATACTCCTACGAGCAGTACTTC